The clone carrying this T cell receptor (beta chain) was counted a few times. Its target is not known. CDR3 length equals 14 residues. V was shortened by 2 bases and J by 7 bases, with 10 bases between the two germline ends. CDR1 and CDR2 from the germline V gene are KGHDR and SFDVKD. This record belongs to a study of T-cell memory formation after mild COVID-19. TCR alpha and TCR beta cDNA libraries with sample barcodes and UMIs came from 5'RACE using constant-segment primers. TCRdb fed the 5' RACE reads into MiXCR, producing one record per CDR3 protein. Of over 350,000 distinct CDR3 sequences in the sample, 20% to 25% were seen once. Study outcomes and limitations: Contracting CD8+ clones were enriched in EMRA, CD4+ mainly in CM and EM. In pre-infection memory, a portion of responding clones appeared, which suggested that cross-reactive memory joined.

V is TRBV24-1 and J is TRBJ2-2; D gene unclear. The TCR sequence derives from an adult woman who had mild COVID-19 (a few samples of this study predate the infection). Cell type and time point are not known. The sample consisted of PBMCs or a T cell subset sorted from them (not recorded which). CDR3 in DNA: TGTGCCACCAGTGATTCAGGCGAGATCGGGGAGCTGTTTTTT. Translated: CATSDSGEIGELFF.